This T cell receptor beta chain was retrieved from a study of molecular identifiers for immune sequencing clone quantification. With 0 bases removed from V and 6 bases from J, the gap between germline ends came to 7 bases. This CDR3 is 12 amino acids long. Looked up from germline, CDR1 is DFQATT and CDR2 is SNEGSKA (reference sequence). TCRdb analysed the PCR reads with MiXCR anew, one entry per CDR3 protein. The table lists some 94,000 distinct CDR3 sequences, roughly 25% of them singletons. The sequenced sample consisted of naive CD8+ T cells from blood, with Jurkat cell RNA spiked in. Subset denoted: FACS-sorted CD8+CD4-CCR7+CD45RA+ naive T cells. This TCR was recovered from a human donor in good health. Some libraries in this study had Jurkat cell RNA spiked in. The chain combines TRBV20-1 with TRBJ2-3, with unresolved D. In DNA form, the CDR3 reads TGCAGTGCTAGAGATGGTTACGATACGCAGTATTTT. It codes for CSARDGYDTQYF.